This TCR beta chain was profiled in a study of cytomegalovirus exposure and HLA in healthy donors. Whole-study findings and limits: A few V segments could not be told apart, such as TRBV6-2 and TRBV6-3, and were left out. A list of approximately 150 TCR beta chains associated with cytomegalovirus was given. As immune exposure information, only CMV serostatus was available.

PCR used 60 Vbeta primers and 13 Jbeta primers. The protocol was immunoSEQ multiplex PCR, while the TCRdb copy is restricted to in-frame clones and leaves out a portion. The table records around 150,000 clones, roughly 80% of them present only once. CDR3 length: 14 residues. Germline CDR1 SGHRS, CDR2 YFSETQ. V was pared by 1 base and J by 4 bases, with 0 bases of the junction left unmatched. Concerning this clone itself: The antigen is unknown. Other DNA sequences from this sample encode an identical CDR3 as well.

This TCR was recovered from a woman between 50 and 59 years old in good health and CMV-seronegative. The chain uses TRBV5-1 and TRBJ2-1, with 9 nucleotides matching TRBD2. The sample taken for sequencing was PBMCs. The DNA of the CDR3 is TGCGCCAGCAGCTTGAGCGGGGGGTACAATGAGCAGTTCTTC. This encodes CASSLSGGYNEQFF.